This entry lists 31 T cell receptor beta chains sequenced from one sample in a study of a mutant IDH1 vaccine in newly diagnosed glioma (dated by TCRdb to the early 2020s). Their antigens remain unidentified. The method behind the library was the immunoSEQ multiplex PCR assay. In TCRdb, the immuneACCESS table is reduced to in-frame sequences with V and J assigned. These tables do not hold every clone; where another copy was compared, an unresolved V gene accounts for under half, and the others remain unexplained. The sample data list 50,000 to 60,000 clones, and around 80% of these were observed just once. The biggest ten clones account for roughly 4.8% of the sample. The sample's time point, from its label and the paper: week 5, during vaccination. A 20-mer mutant IDH1 peptide at 300 micrograms in Montanide made up each vaccine dose, which was injected subcutaneously together with topical imiquimod.

Specimen: PBMCs, collected from a glioma patient whose treatment included an IDH1 peptide vaccine. Receptors originate from a man between 45 and 60 years old with glioma.

The chain couples TRBV5-4 to TRBJ1-3; D might be TRBD1 (6 bases). The CDR3 extends over 14 amino acids. Germline V lookup: CDR1 SGHNT, CDR2 YYREEE (reference sequence). V lost 3 bases, J lost 2 bases, and 9 bases lay in between. The CDR3 bases are TGTGCCAGCAGCTGGGACATCACTGGAAACACCATATATTTT. Its translation is CASSWDITGNTIYF. The full variable domain, rest sourced from reference TRBV5-4 and TRBJ1-3, is ETGVTQSPTHLIKTRGQQVTLRCSSQSGHNTVSWYQQALGQGPQFIFQYYREEENGRGNFPPRFSGLQFPNYSSELNVNALELDDSALYLCASSWDITGNTIYFGEGSWLTVV.

CDR3 nucleotide sequence: TGTGCCAGCTCACGACAGACTCTAATGCCTTACGAGCAGTACTTC. This sequence encodes CASSRQTLMPYEQYF. V usage is TRBV6-5 and J usage is TRBJ2-7; D is perhaps TRBD1 (5 bases). V gave up 8 bases and J gave up 4 bases, with 21 bases separating them. CDR1 is MNHEY, CDR2 SVGAGI, per germline. The length of the CDR3 is 15 residues.

This chain joins TRBV10-3 and TRBJ2-5; 8 bases are shared with TRBD1. Trimming took 2 bases from V and 4 from J; bases not matched to a gene: 0. In germline, CDR1 is ENHRY, CDR2 SYGVKD. The CDR3 totals 13 residues. CDR3 amino acids: CAISEDRGETQYF. The CDR3 DNA reads as TGTGCCATCAGTGAGGACAGGGGAGAGACCCAGTACTTC.

The gene calls are TRBV19 and TRBJ1-1; D not certain. Germline V gene lookup returns CDR1 LNHDA and CDR2 SQIVND (reference sequence). Trimming shortened V by 3 bases and J by 3 bases, and 8 bases separated the two germline ends. This CDR3 contains 13 residues. CDR3 in DNA: TGTGCCAGTAGTATTGAGGGTTACACTGAAGCTTTCTTT. Protein: CASSIEGYTEAFF.

The V and J genes are TRBV7-2 and TRBJ1-2, with 8 bases that match TRBD1. CDR3 length: 13 amino acids. Looked up from germline, CDR1 is SGHTA and CDR2 is FQGNSA. V was pared by 5 bases and J by 6 bases, with 5 bases of the junction left unmatched. The CDR3 coding sequence is TGTGCCAGCAGCCTGGACAGGGTGAATGGCTACACCTTC. It encodes CASSLDRVNGYTF.

The chain recombines TRBV7-9 with TRBJ2-1; 8 positions match TRBD2. The CDR3 runs to 15 residues. V lost 2 bases and J lost 0; bases outside the gene matches: 0. Germline CDR1 reads SEHNR; CDR2 reads FQNEAQ (reference sequence). The CDR3: CASSLRGGSYNEQFF. DNA for the CDR3: TGTGCCAGCAGCTTACGGGGGGGCTCCTACAATGAGCAGTTCTTC. Drawing the rest from reference TRBV7-9 and TRBJ2-1, the complete variable domain is DTGVSQNPRHKITKRGQNVTFRCDPISEHNRLYWYRQTLGQGPEFLTYFQNEAQLEKSRLLSDRFSAERPKGSFSTLEIQRTEQGDSAMYLCASSLRGGSYNEQFFGPGTRLTVL.

This clone showed up just a few times. V is TRBV19 and J is TRBJ2-7; D remains ambiguous. The V and J ends lost 10 bases and 3 bases respectively, with 10 bases between them. The CDR3 runs 11 residues. Germline V gives CDR1 LNHDA, CDR2 SQIVND (reference sequence). CDR3 DNA: TGTGCCACCGCTAGAGTCTACGAGCAGTACTTC. It is translated as CATARVYEQYF.

J is TRBJ2-5 and V is TRBV10-3, with TRBD1 matching 9 bases. With V trimmed by 3 bases and J by 5 bases, 10 bases remained unmatched. CDR1 and CDR2 from the germline V gene are ENHRY and SYGVKD. The CDR3 is made up of 16 amino acids. The CDR3 DNA sequence: TGTGCCATCAGTGATCCCGAACAGGGGGCGCGGGAGACCCAGTACTTC. Translation gives CAISDPEQGARETQYF.

This sequence joins TRBV7-3 and TRBJ2-3; 8 nucleotides match TRBD1. Looked up from germline, CDR1 is SGHTA and CDR2 is FQGTGA. Losses at the gene ends were 0 bases for V and 3 bases for J; bases not matched to a gene: 2. CDR3 size: 15 residues. For the CDR3, the DNA is TGTGCCAGCAGCTTAACGGGGGACAGGACAGATACGCAGTATTTT. This gives the protein CASSLTGDRTDTQYF.

This clone was seen only a few times. This chain uses TRBV7-9 with TRBJ1-4; D is uncertain. Germline loops: CDR1 SEHNR, CDR2 FQNEAQ (reference sequence). V lost 1 base and J lost 2, with 8 bases in between. The CDR3 runs to 15 residues. The CDR3 spells CASSLVVGTNEKLFF. In DNA, the CDR3 is TGTGCCAGCAGCTTAGTTGTTGGGACTAATGAAAAACTGTTTTTT.

This rearrangement joins TRBV5-1 to TRBJ1-1; 8 bases line up with TRBD1. V shed 7 bases, J shed 1 base, and the junction held 6 bases outside the gene matches. From germline, CDR1 is SGHRS and CDR2 YFSETQ. The CDR3 covers 14 residues. In DNA form, the CDR3 reads TGCGCCAGCCACGCCGGACAGGGGAACACTGAAGCTTTCTTT. Amino acids: CASHAGQGNTEAFF.

This CDR3 reads CASSVGRGGVFEQFF. The CDR3 nucleotides are TGTGCCAGCAGCGTAGGGCGGGGGGGTGTTTTTGAGCAGTTCTTC. The chain has TRBV9 and TRBJ2-1, with 9 bases lining up with TRBD2. This CDR3 has 15 residues. CDR1 and CDR2 from the germline V gene are SGDLS and YYNGEE. The V and J ends lost 0 bases and 9 bases, in that order; junction bases with no gene match: 7.

V usage is TRBV27 and J usage is TRBJ2-1; maybe TRBD1 (5 bases). The CDR3 spans 14 residues. The germline V and J ends were trimmed by 6 bases and 5 bases, with 14 bases remaining between them. Germline assignment: CDR1 MNHEY and CDR2 SMNVEV (reference sequence). The CDR3 nucleotides read TGTGCCAGCAGATATACAGGCCGGGACAATGAGCAGTTCTTC. Protein product: CASRYTGRDNEQFF.

The V and J genes are TRBV29-1 and TRBJ1-1; 7 nucleotides line up with TRBD1. CDR1 is SQVTM, CDR2 ANQGSEA, per germline. J lost 2 bases, V lost 5 bases, and 5 bases had no gene match. The CDR3 has 13 residues. Here the CDR3 DNA reads TGCAGCGTTAGGAAGGGGGCAAACACTGAAGCTTTCTTT. It codes for CSVRKGANTEAFF.

On this clone itself: Germline is not matched at one junction end, which may reflect a read error. The V call is TRBV7-8, the J call TRBJ2-7, with TRBD2 identical over 10 bases. Germline V gene data show CDR1 as SGHVS and CDR2 as FQNEAQ. The length of the CDR3 is 14 residues. As DNA, the CDR3 is TGTGCCAGCAGCCTAGCGGGGGATTTCTACGAGCAGTACTTC. Residues: CASSLAGDFYEQYF. Full variable domain (outside the CDR3, taken from reference TRBV7-8 and TRBJ2-7): GAGVSQSPRYKVAKRGQDVALRCDPISGHVSLFWYQQALGQGPEFLTYFQNEAQLDKSGLPSDRFFAERPEGSVSTLKIQRTQQEDSAVYLCASSLAGDFYEQYFGPGTRLTVT.

The chain carries TRBV5-1 and TRBJ2-7, with 8 bases aligning to TRBD1. Germline values: CDR1 SGHRS, CDR2 YFSETQ. Losses at the gene ends were 4 bases for V and 3 bases for J; bases not matched to a gene: 9. CDR3 length: 15 amino acids. Here the CDR3 reads CASSPTGGDFYEQYF. The CDR3 region has the DNA TGCGCCAGCAGCCCCACAGGGGGAGATTTCTACGAGCAGTACTTC.

The table lists this clone with a few counts. This chain links TRBV9 with TRBJ1-1; D not certain. Germline V gene data show CDR1 as SGDLS and CDR2 as YYNGEE. Between the trimmed V and J ends, which lost 0 bases and 3 bases, there was a span of 6 bases. This CDR3 comprises 13 residues. This chain's CDR3 is CASSVERDTEAFF. DNA for the CDR3: TGTGCCAGCAGCGTAGAAAGAGACACTGAAGCTTTCTTT. The variable domain in full, with the rest retrieved from reference TRBV9 and TRBJ1-1, is DSGVTQTPKHLITATGQRVTLRCSPRSGDLSVYWYQQSLDQGLQFLIQYYNGEERAKGNILERFSAQQFPDLHSELNLSSLELGDSALYFCASSVERDTEAFFGQGTRLTVV.

The genes are TRBV29-1 and TRBJ2-1; TRBD2 might be the D (6 bases). The CDR3 loop spans 15 amino acids. Trimming took 7 bases from V and 5 from J, leaving 21 bases between them. Germline CDR1 is SQVTM and CDR2 is ANQGSEA. The CDR3 nucleotides read TGCAGCGCTCAATCGATCGGGACTTACAACAATGAGCAGTTCTTC. It yields the protein CSAQSIGTYNNEQFF.

The chain uses TRBV10-3 and TRBJ2-1; D ambiguous. V was cut by 0 bases and J by 8 bases, with 11 bases left in between. The germline gives CDR1 ENHRY, CDR2 SYGVKD. The CDR3 totals 14 residues. The CDR3 DNA sequence: TGTGCCATCAGTGAGTCGGTCACCTTGGATGAGCAGTTCTTC. The encoded protein is CAISESVTLDEQFF.

This rearrangement joins TRBV6-5 to TRBJ1-3; D ambiguous. Germline V gives CDR1 MNHEY, CDR2 SVGAGI. V lost 5 bases to trimming and J lost 3 bases, with 2 bases between them. The CDR3 is 11 residues long. The CDR3 region has the DNA TGTGCCAGCAGTGATGGAAACACCATATATTTT. The encoded protein is CASSDGNTIYF.

J is TRBJ1-1 and V is TRBV5-8; D gene ambiguous. V dropped 4 bases and J dropped 0 bases, with 10 bases sitting between them. The germline CDR1 and CDR2 sequences are SGHTS and YDEGEE. CDR3 length: 14 amino acids. DNA of the CDR3: TGTGCCAGCAGCCGCAGGACTGTGAACACTGAAGCTTTCTTT. It yields the protein CASSRRTVNTEAFF.

This chain connects TRBV30 to TRBJ2-3, with TRBD2 as a possible D gene (7 bases). Germline V gives CDR1 GTSNPN, CDR2 SVGIG (reference sequence). Trimming pared 2 bases from V and 4 bases from J, leaving 13 bases between. The length of the CDR3 is 14 residues. The CDR3: CAWSKRGGSDTQYF. Written as DNA, the CDR3 is TGTGCCTGGAGTAAGAGGGGGGGCTCAGATACGCAGTATTTT.

This chain joins TRBV5-1 and TRBJ1-1; the D gene is possibly TRBD1 (6 bases). Looked up from germline, CDR1 is SGHRS and CDR2 is YFSETQ. The CDR3 runs to 14 residues. V was trimmed by 4 bases and J by 6 bases, leaving 16 bases between them. CDR3 sequence: CASSKLMGGPEAFF. The CDR3, as DNA: TGCGCCAGCAGCAAATTGATGGGGGGCCCTGAAGCTTTCTTT.

V and J are TRBV6-5 and TRBJ2-7, with TRBD1 as a possible D gene (6 bases). The CDR3 totals 12 residues. Germline CDR1 and CDR2: MNHEY and SVGAGI. With 5 bases removed from V and 4 bases from J, the gap between germline ends came to 9 bases. The CDR3 sequence: CASSNREYEQYF. CDR3 bases: TGTGCCAGCAGTAACAGGGAATACGAGCAGTACTTC.

J is TRBJ2-1 and V is TRBV27; no clear D. Trimming cost V 2 bases and J 0 bases, with 8 bases left between them. CDR3 length equals 15 residues. Germline V lookup: CDR1 MNHEY, CDR2 SMNVEV (reference sequence). CDR3 sequence: CASSLGRSSYNEQFF. CDR3 coding DNA: TGTGCCAGCAGTTTAGGACGGAGCTCCTACAATGAGCAGTTCTTC.

This sequence joins TRBV11-2 and TRBJ2-1, with D possibly matching TRBD2 (5 bases). Germline CDR1 reads SGHAT; CDR2 reads FQNNGV. V was cut by 0 bases and J by 6 bases, with 15 bases left in between. The CDR3 loop spans 16 amino acids. In nucleotides, the CDR3 is TGTGCCAGCAGCTTAGAGCCCCCAAGCCGGGGCAATGAGCAGTTCTTC. Amino acids: CASSLEPPSRGNEQFF.

The genes are TRBV9 and TRBJ1-5, with 9 bases that match TRBD1. Per germline, CDR1 SGDLS and CDR2 YYNGEE. The CDR3 has 14 amino acids. The V gene end was trimmed by 2 bases and the J gene end by 8 bases; junction bases not matched to a gene: 5. The CDR3 coding sequence is TGTGCCAGCAGCGTTGGACAGGGGAGTGAGCCCCAGCATTTT. This codes for CASSVGQGSEPQHF.

The J gene is TRBJ1-2, the V gene TRBV13, with D unresolved. V lost 1 base to trimming and J lost 2 bases, with 8 bases between them. CDR3 length: 14 residues. Germline CDR1 reads PRHDT; CDR2 reads FYEKMQ (reference sequence). The CDR3 loop is CASSLVSQNYGYTF. DNA for the CDR3: TGTGCCAGCAGCTTAGTGTCGCAGAACTATGGCTACACCTTC.

This clone was seen only once. CDR3 loop: CASSRAREGARGYEQYF. The DNA for the CDR3 is TGTGCCAGCAGCCGAGCCAGAGAGGGGGCGCGGGGATACGAGCAGTACTTC. The chain couples TRBV9 to TRBJ2-7; tentative D call: TRBD1 (7 bases). Germline assignment: CDR1 SGDLS and CDR2 YYNGEE. V lost 4 bases, J lost 4 bases, and 24 bases lay in between. The CDR3 totals 17 residues.

This clone came up a few times. This chain uses TRBV7-9 with TRBJ1-5; D remains ambiguous. CDR1 and CDR2 (germline): SEHNR, FQNEAQ (reference sequence). The V and J ends lost 5 bases and 4 bases respectively, with 9 bases between them. There are 13 residues in the CDR3. The CDR3 DNA follows: TGTGCCAGCAGCCAGGACGGAAATCAGCCCCAGCATTTT. Translation gives CASSQDGNQPQHF.

The rearrangement uses TRBV15 and TRBJ1-2; maybe TRBD1 (6 bases). V shed 3 bases and J shed 7 bases, with 18 bases lying between them. The CDR3 spans 15 residues. Germline V CDR1 and CDR2: LNHNV, YYDKDF (reference sequence). CDR3 region: CATSRDSPSGVGYTF. DNA of the CDR3: TGTGCCACCAGCAGGGACAGCCCCTCGGGGGTTGGCTACACCTTC. The whole variable domain, remainder taken from reference TRBV15 and TRBJ1-2, is DAMVIQNPRYQVTQFGKPVTLSCSQTLNHNVMYWYQQKSSQAPKLLFHYYDKDFNNEADTPDNFQSRRPNTSFCFLDIRSPGLGDTAMYLCATSRDSPSGVGYTFGSGTRLTVV.